These 16 T cell receptor beta chains share one sample of origin, sequenced in a study of blood T cell repertoires in COVID-19. TCRdb's table, derived via immunoSEQ multiplex PCR, lists solely in-frame clones and lacks some. The repertoire holds approximately 390,000 clones, around 91% seen once, with 6.5% to 7% in the top ten. Sequenced input: peripheral blood. These receptors were obtained from a man between 18 and 35 years old with active or convalescent COVID-19.

The gene calls are TRBV14 and TRBJ2-7; 8 nucleotides match TRBD2. The CDR3 runs 16 residues. J was trimmed by 2 bases and V by 3 bases; bases with no gene match: 9. CDR1 is SGHDN, CDR2 FVKESK, per germline. The CDR3 DNA reads as TGTGCCAGCAGCCACCCCAGCGGAGCGGGAGCCTACGAGCAGTACTTC. It is translated as CASSHPSGAGAYEQYF.

The chain employs TRBV2 and TRBJ2-7, with D perhaps matching TRBD1 (6 bases). CDR1 SNHLY and CDR2 FYNNEI come from the germline V gene. The CDR3 is 14 residues long. Trimming took off 4 bases at V and 0 bases at J, with 10 bases between the two ends. The CDR3 nucleotides are TGTGCCAGCAGTGCAGGGGCCAACTCCTACGAGCAGTACTTC. This codes for CASSAGANSYEQYF.

This chain connects TRBV5-1 to TRBJ2-7, with 11 bases lining up with TRBD2. V shed 3 bases and J 4 bases; nucleotides not matched to a gene: 6. The CDR3 totals 15 residues. The V gene's germline CDR1 is SGHRS and CDR2 YFSETQ. The CDR3 loop reads CASSSRTSGWYEQYF. CDR3 DNA sequence: TGCGCCAGCAGCTCTCGGACTAGCGGGTGGTACGAGCAGTACTTC.

This chain joins TRBV6-2 or TRBV6-3 and TRBJ1-6; 9 bases map to TRBD1. Germline V CDR1 and CDR2: MNHEY, SVGEGT. The trim removed 4 bases at V and 10 bases at J, leaving 8 bases unmatched. The CDR3 spans 15 residues. The CDR3 loop reads CASSSPDRGQSPLHF. DNA for the CDR3: TGTGCCAGCAGTTCCCCGGACAGGGGCCAATCACCCCTCCACTTT.

The rearrangement joins TRBV5-1 to TRBJ2-7; 7 bases are shared with TRBD1. The CDR3 length is 14 residues. Germline CDR1 reads SGHRS; CDR2 reads YFSETQ. The junction had 7 bases not matched to a gene; V was cut back by 0 bases and J by 7 bases. CDR3 loop: CASSLARGNEEQYF. The CDR3 bases are TGCGCCAGCAGCTTGGCCAGGGGGAATGAAGAGCAGTACTTC.

The J gene is TRBJ2-7, the V gene TRBV7-8; tentatively, D is TRBD2 (5 bases). Trimming left V 0 bases short and J 2 bases short, with 8 bases between. Germline CDR1 SGHVS, CDR2 FQNEAQ. The CDR3 length is 14 residues. The CDR3 here is CASSLAGSPYEQYF. DNA of the CDR3: TGTGCCAGCAGCTTAGCGGGGAGCCCCTACGAGCAGTACTTC. Complete variable domain (other parts from reference TRBV7-8 and TRBJ2-7): GAGVSQSPRYKVAKRGQDVALRCDPISGHVSLFWYQQALGQGPEFLTYFQNEAQLDKSGLPSDRFFAERPEGSVSTLKIQRTQQEDSAVYLCASSLAGSPYEQYFGPGTRLTVT.

The gene calls are TRBV2 and TRBJ1-1; 8 bases line up with TRBD1. The CDR3 runs to 14 residues. V shed 6 bases, J shed 1 base, and the junction held 4 bases outside the gene matches. The germline CDR1 and CDR2 sequences are SNHLY and FYNNEI. Here the CDR3 DNA reads TGTGCCAGCAGCCGACAGGGGAGGAACACTGAAGCTTTCTTT. Its protein is CASSRQGRNTEAFF.

Details on this clone: An end of the junction differs from the germline gene, which may be a read error. The chain has TRBV7-9 and TRBJ1-1; D uncertain. The germline V gene has CDR1 SEHNR and CDR2 FQNEAQ (reference sequence). CDR3 length: 12 residues. CDR3 in DNA: TGTGCCAGCAGCTTAGAGAACATTGAAGCTTTCTTT. Translating gives CASSLENIEAFF.

The J gene is TRBJ2-3, the V gene TRBV29-1; TRBD2 matches at 10 bases. The CDR3 consists of 13 residues. V lost 8 bases to trimming and J lost 3 bases; unmatched junction nucleotides: 5. Per the germline V gene, CDR1 is SQVTM and CDR2 is ANQGSEA. CDR3 region: CSSRAGGTDTQYF. CDR3 nucleotide sequence: TGCAGCTCCCGAGCGGGAGGGACAGATACGCAGTATTTT.

The rearrangement uses TRBV4-1 and TRBJ1-2; perhaps TRBD1 as D (6 bases). This CDR3 is built from 13 residues. The germline CDR1 and CDR2 sequences are MGHRA and YSYEKL. V was trimmed by 1 base and J by 7 bases, leaving 10 bases between them. The CDR3 nucleotides are TGCGCCAGCAGCCAAGGGGCAGGGGCTGGCTACACCTTC. Encoded protein: CASSQGAGAGYTF.

This chain uses TRBV4-3 with TRBJ2-5; D ambiguous. The CDR3 totals 15 residues. CDR1 is LGHNA and CDR2 is YSLEER in the germline V gene. With 2 bases removed from V and 0 bases from J, the gap between germline ends came to 10 bases. CDR3 sequence: CASSQTLGYQETQYF. The CDR3 coding sequence is TGCGCCAGCAGCCAAACCCTCGGGTACCAAGAGACCCAGTACTTC.

The rearrangement uses TRBV27 and TRBJ2-7, with D perhaps matching TRBD1 (6 bases). The V gene's germline CDR1 is MNHEY and CDR2 SMNVEV (reference sequence). The CDR3 contains 14 residues. V was trimmed by 4 bases and J by 2 bases, leaving 12 bases between them. The CDR3 protein is CASSWAGVTYEQYF. The CDR3 nucleotides are TGTGCCAGCAGTTGGGCAGGGGTCACCTACGAGCAGTACTTC.

V and J are TRBV28 and TRBJ2-7; 7 bases line up with TRBD1. Trimming at V came to 3 bases and at J to 3 bases, leaving 11 bases not matched to a gene. The germline V gene has CDR1 MDHEN and CDR2 SYDVKM. This CDR3 has 16 amino acids. The CDR3 DNA reads TGTGCCAGCAGTTTTTATCCGGGACAGAGATTCTACGAGCAGTACTTC. It translates to CASSFYPGQRFYEQYF.

The count of this clone is one. The chain has TRBV4-1 and TRBJ2-7; TRBD2 matches 7 bases. V dropped 4 bases and J dropped 0; count of bases not matched to a gene: 6. Germline CDR1 MGHRA, CDR2 YSYEKL. The CDR3 has 15 amino acids. CDR3 in amino acids: CASSLTWTSSYEQYF. The CDR3 DNA is TGCGCCAGCAGCCTAACCTGGACTAGCTCCTACGAGCAGTACTTC.

A word on this clone: The identical CDR3 is also encoded by other nucleotide sequences in the sample. The chain recombines TRBV5-1 with TRBJ1-2; no clear D. V lost 5 bases to trimming and J lost 3 bases, with 5 bases between them. CDR3 size: 11 residues. Germline CDR1 is SGHRS and CDR2 is YFSETQ. The CDR3 protein is CASSSDYGYTF. As DNA, the CDR3 is TGCGCCAGCAGTTCGGACTATGGCTACACCTTC.

With regard to this clone: The same CDR3 arises from other DNA sequences in this sample as well. The chain joins TRBV6-6 to TRBJ2-7; perhaps TRBD1 as D (6 bases). The CDR3 covers 14 residues. Germline V lookup: CDR1 MNHNY, CDR2 SVGAGI (reference sequence). Trimming removed 0 bases from V and 2 bases from J, with 8 bases in between. The CDR3 reads CASSYSGQTYEQYF. CDR3 bases: TGTGCCAGCAGTTACTCGGGACAAACCTACGAGCAGTACTTC.